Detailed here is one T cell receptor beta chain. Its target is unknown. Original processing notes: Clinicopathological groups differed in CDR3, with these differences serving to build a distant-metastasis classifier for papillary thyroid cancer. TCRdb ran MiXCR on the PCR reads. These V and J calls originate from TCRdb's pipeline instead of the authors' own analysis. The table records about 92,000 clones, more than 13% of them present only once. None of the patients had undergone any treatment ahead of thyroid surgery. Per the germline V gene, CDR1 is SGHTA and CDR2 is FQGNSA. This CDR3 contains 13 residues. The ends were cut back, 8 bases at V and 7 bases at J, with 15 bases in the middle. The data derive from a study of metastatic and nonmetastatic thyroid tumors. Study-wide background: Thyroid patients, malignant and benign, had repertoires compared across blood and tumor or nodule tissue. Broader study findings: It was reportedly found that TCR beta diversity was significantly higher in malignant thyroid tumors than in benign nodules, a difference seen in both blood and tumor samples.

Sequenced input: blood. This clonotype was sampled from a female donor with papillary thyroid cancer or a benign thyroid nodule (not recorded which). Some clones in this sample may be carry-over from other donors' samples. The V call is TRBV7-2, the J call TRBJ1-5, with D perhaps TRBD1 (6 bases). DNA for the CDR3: TGTGCCAGCGGTACGGGGGCTATACAGCCCCAGCATTTT. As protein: CASGTGAIQPQHF.